Listed below are T cell receptor beta chains from one sample, sequenced in a study of T cells in Graves' hyperthyroidism and ophthalmopathy. A single record per CDR3 protein comes from TCRdb applying MiXCR to the multiplex PCR reads. Of a few hundred thousand distinct CDR3 sequences in the sample, 16% were seen once. The sample taken for sequencing was blood. These receptors were collected from a woman between 40 and 55 years old with Graves' ophthalmopathy. Each CDR3 is given with its conserved first and last residue. D genes are given only for firm matches. The size entry is marked missing in some rows and otherwise reads once, few, many or a size class.

>NA|TRBJ2-7|TRBD1|TRBV6-5
TGTGCCAGCAGTTACTCTACCGGGACAGGGAAGTACGAGCAGTACTTC
CASSYSTGTGKYEQYF
>few|TRBJ2-1|TRBD2|TRBV24-1
TGTGCCACCAGTGATCCGAATGGGGCGGGGGATGAGCAGTTCTTC
CATSDPNGAGDEQFF
>NA|TRBJ2-1|NA|TRBV6-6
TGTGCCAGCAGTTACTCGATCTCCAATGAGCAGTTCTTC
CASSYSISNEQFF
>NA|TRBJ2-1|TRBD2|TRBV6-1
TGTGCCAGCAGTCAGGTAGCGGGAGGAGCCTACAATGAGCAGTTCTTC
CASSQVAGGAYNEQFF
>many|TRBJ1-1|NA|TRBV30
TGTGCCTGGAGGGGGGATTCGAACACTGAAGCTTTCTTT
CAWRGDSNTEAFF
>few|TRBJ2-2|NA|TRBV6-1
TGTGCCAGCAGCGGGACAGTGGAGAGCGGGGAGCTGGTTTTT
CASSGTVESGELVF
>many|TRBJ2-3|TRBD2|TRBV10-3
TGTGCCATCAGTGAGTCGGAACTAGCGGGAGGCAGCACAGATACGCAGTATTTT
CAISESELAGGSTDTQYF
>few|TRBJ1-6|NA|TRBV19
TGTGCCGTACGGGGGGAGGAGGCTTCACCCCTCCACTTT
CAVRGEEASPLHF
>few|TRBJ2-3|TRBD2|TRBV5-4
TGTGCCAGCGGTCCGGGACTAGCGGACGCAGATACGCAGTATTTT
CASGPGLADADTQYF
>many|TRBJ2-1|TRBD2|TRBV3-1
TGTGCCAGCAGCTTACTAGCGGGAGAATGGGAGCAGTTCTTC
CASSLLAGEWEQFF
>NA|TRBJ2-7|NA|TRBV20-1
TGCAGTGCTCCCCCTCGGATTACGGACGAGCAGTACTTC
CSAPPRITDEQYF
>many|TRBJ1-5|NA|TRBV3-1
TGTGCCAGCAGCCAAGACGGCAATCAGCCCCAGCATTTT
CASSQDGNQPQHF
>NA|TRBJ1-4|TRBD1|TRBV27
TGTGCCAGCAGTTTATACAGGGGTGTGGATGAAAAACTGTTTTTT
CASSLYRGVDEKLFF
>NA|TRBJ2-5|TRBD2|TRBV10-3
TGTGCCATCAGAGCGACTAGCGGGGGGGCCCAAGAGACCCAGTACTTC
CAIRATSGGAQETQYF
>many|TRBJ1-2|NA|TRBV6-1
TGTGCCAGCAGTGATCCACTATATGGCTACACCTTC
CASSDPLYGYTF
>NA|TRBJ2-3|TRBD1|TRBV20-1
TGCAGTGCTAGCGGGGGACAGGGCATTACAGATACGCAGTATTTT
CSASGGQGITDTQYF
>many|TRBJ2-7|NA|TRBV11-2
TGTGCCAGCAGCTTACCCGACTACGAGCAGTACTTC
CASSLPDYEQYF
>many|TRBJ2-3|TRBD1|TRBV5-1
TGCGCCAGCAGCGTCGGACAGGGGATGAATACAGATACGCAGTATTTT
CASSVGQGMNTDTQYF
>many|TRBJ1-1|NA|TRBV11-2
TGTGCCAGCAGCTCCCCCTTGGGGGGCGGATGGGGCACTGAAGCTTTCTTT
CASSSPLGGGWGTEAFF
>NA|TRBJ1-1|NA|TRBV19
TGTGCCAGTAGTATAAGAAGCGAGTGGGCCACTGAAGCTTTCTTT
CASSIRSEWATEAFF
>many|TRBJ1-2|NA|TRBV2
TGTGCCAGCAGTGAGGACGTGGGTTCTTATGGCTACACCTTC
CASSEDVGSYGYTF
>few|TRBJ2-2|TRBD1|TRBV5-1
TGCGCCAGCAGCTACGGACAGGAGACCGGGGAGCTGTTTTTT
CASSYGQETGELFF
>many|TRBJ1-4|TRBD1|TRBV30
TGTGCCTGGGGGCCGGGACAGGCGAATGAAAAACTGTTTTTT
CAWGPGQANEKLFF
>many|TRBJ2-5|TRBD2|TRBV11-2
TGTGCCAGCAGCCGCACACTACACGGGGGGACGGGGGAGACCCAGTACTTC
CASSRTLHGGTGETQYF
>NA|TRBJ2-1|NA|TRBV19
TGTGCCAGTAGGTCCCCGGGGCCCTACAATGAGCAGTTCTTC
CASRSPGPYNEQFF
>few|TRBJ2-5|TRBD1|TRBV6-1
TGTGCCAGCAGACGCGGGGACAGGGTGCCAGAGACCCAGTACTTC
CASRRGDRVPETQYF